The rows below give T cell receptor beta chains drawn from one sample of a study of cytomegalovirus exposure and HLA in healthy donors. Profiling relied on immunoSEQ multiplex PCR, and the TCRdb table lists in-frame clones only, not all of them. The sample shows 100,000 to 150,000 clones, roughly 88% of them seen only once. Sequenced sample: PBMCs. The source of these receptors is a man aged 18 to 30 in good health and CMV-seronegative. CDR3s include the opening cysteine and the closing phenylalanine or tryptophan. Fields, in order: J gene, D gene, clone size, V gene, CDR3 protein, CDR3 DNA. D genes are given only for firm matches. The size entry is marked missing in some rows and otherwise reads once, few, many or a size class.

TRBJ2-1,NA,NA,TRBV27,CASSFEPGLQQFF,TGTGCCAGCAGTTTCGAACCCGGACTCCAGCAGTTCTTC
TRBJ2-5,NA,NA,TRBV6-1,CASSDYGSGETQYF,TGTGCCAGCAGTGATTACGGGAGTGGAGAGACCCAGTACTTC
TRBJ1-1,NA,NA,TRBV11-2,CASSSDSHTEAFF,TGTGCCAGCAGCTCGGACAGCCACACTGAAGCTTTCTTT
TRBJ1-1,NA,NA,TRBV28,CASSLRWGEYTEAFF,TGTGCCAGCAGTTTACGGTGGGGGGAATACACTGAAGCTTTCTTT
TRBJ2-5,TRBD1,NA,TRBV4-3,CASSQDRETGTGETQYF,TGCGCCAGCAGCCAAGATCGGGAGACAGGGACAGGGGAGACCCAGTACTTC
TRBJ2-7,NA,few,TRBV7-9,CASSLPQPSYEQYF,TGTGCCAGCAGCTTACCACAACCCTCCTACGAGCAGTACTTC
TRBJ2-2,NA,NA,TRBV2,CASTPAGRDTGELFF,TGTGCCAGCACCCCTGCGGGACGTGACACCGGGGAGCTGTTTTTT
TRBJ2-5,TRBD1,NA,TRBV7-9,CASSARQGQETQYF,TGTGCCAGCAGCGCACGACAGGGGCAGGAGACCCAGTACTTC
TRBJ1-3,NA,NA,TRBV29-1,CSVESAKGGDTIYF,TGCAGCGTTGAATCCGCCAAGGGGGGGGACACCATATATTTT
TRBJ1-3,NA,NA,TRBV6-5,CASSRGELNTIYF,TGTGCCAGCTCGCGGGGGGAATTAAACACCATATATTTT
TRBJ1-1,NA,NA,TRBV14,CASSAFLGGNTEAFF,TGTGCCAGCAGCGCTTTCTTGGGGGGGAACACTGAAGCTTTCTTT
TRBJ1-1,NA,NA,TRBV7-8,CASSLDAGLNTEAFF,TGTGCCAGCAGCTTAGATGCAGGTTTGAACACTGAAGCTTTCTTT
TRBJ2-1,TRBD1,NA,TRBV15,CATSRTGVTYNEQFF,TGTGCCACCAGCAGAACAGGGGTAACCTACAATGAGCAGTTCTTC
TRBJ1-5,NA,NA,TRBV7-9,CASSLDRGNQPQHF,TGTGCCAGCAGCTTAGACCGGGGAAATCAGCCCCAGCATTTT
TRBJ1-1,TRBD1,once,TRBV28,CASSFPTGEMNTEAFF,TGTGCCAGCAGTTTCCCGACAGGGGAAATGAACACTGAAGCTTTCTTT
TRBJ2-7,TRBD1,NA,TRBV29-1,CSVTGTGHYEQYF,TGCAGCGTGACCGGGACAGGACACTACGAGCAGTACTTC
TRBJ2-5,TRBD2,NA,TRBV5-1,CASSLIGTSVEETQYF,TGCGCCAGCAGCTTGATTGGGACTAGTGTGGAAGAGACCCAGTACTTC